The present TCR beta chain was sequenced within a study of radiotherapy plus CTLA-4 blockade in lung cancer. Study in general: 15% to 20% of enrolled patients responded objectively, and roughly 30% had disease control.

The table came from immunoSEQ multiplex PCR; TCRdb's copy has only in-frame clones and leaves some out. The table lists around 37,000 clones, roughly three quarters of them singletons. This clone showed up just once. CDR1 and CDR2 from the germline V gene are SGHVS and FNYEAQ. Trimming at V came to 5 bases and at J to 7 bases, leaving 16 bases not matched to a gene. This CDR3 spans 16 amino acids. The receptor was isolated from a human donor with non-small cell lung cancer that progressed on radiotherapy plus ipilimumab. The source was peripheral blood, collected from a patient treated with radiotherapy plus ipilimumab. This rearrangement joins TRBV7-6 to TRBJ1-1, with TRBD1 matching 7 bases. The CDR3 loop is CASSRGGTEPMVEAFF. DNA of the CDR3: TGTGCCAGCAGCCGGGGAGGGACAGAGCCCATGGTTGAAGCTTTCTTT.